The next 10 T cell receptor beta chains were all read from a single sample in a study of graft-versus-host responses after intestinal transplantation. Antigens of these TCRs are unknown. The assay was immunoSEQ multiplex PCR, and TCRdb's table has in-frame clones only and misses some. The table includes around 100,000 clones, roughly nine tenths detected once. Specimen: unstimulated CD4+ T cells sorted from spleen or lymph node cells, collected before transplant. The receptor source for this set is a human donor who was the organ donor for an intestinal transplant.

J is TRBJ2-1 and V is TRBV5-1, with TRBD2 as a possible D gene (5 bases). Germline loops: CDR1 SGHRS, CDR2 YFSETQ. The CDR3 is 15 residues long. V lost 3 bases, J lost 0 bases, and 10 bases lay in between. Written as DNA, the CDR3 is TGCGCCAGCAGCTCTAGCTGGGTCTCCTACAATGAGCAGTTCTTC. Encoded protein: CASSSSWVSYNEQFF.

The V call is TRBV9, the J call TRBJ2-7; D gene unclear. This CDR3 is 12 amino acids long. Trimming pared 3 bases from V and 5 bases from J, leaving 9 bases between. Looked up from germline, CDR1 is SGDLS and CDR2 is YYNGEE. The CDR3 DNA sequence: TGTGCCAGCAGCGGCCCGTATGACGAGCAGTACTTC. Protein: CASSGPYDEQYF.

This rearrangement joins TRBV6-1 to TRBJ1-4, with D hard to call. This CDR3 contains 13 residues. Trimming stripped 4 bases from V and 7 bases from J, with 10 bases between. CDR1 and CDR2 from the germline V gene are MNHNS and SASEGT. The CDR3 spells CASSARDLEKLFF. The CDR3 nucleotides are TGTGCCAGCAGTGCTAGGGATCTTGAAAAACTGTTTTTT.

The V gene is TRBV19, the J gene TRBJ1-2; TRBD1 matches at 7 bases. The CDR3 has 16 amino acids. Per the germline V gene, CDR1 is LNHDA and CDR2 is SQIVND (reference sequence). J lost 3 bases, V lost 3 bases, and 10 bases had no gene match. The chain's CDR3 is CASSITSTGADYGYTF. DNA for the CDR3: TGTGCCAGTAGTATTACCTCAACAGGGGCGGACTATGGCTACACCTTC. Full variable domain (outside the CDR3, taken from reference TRBV19 and TRBJ1-2): DGGITQSPKYLFRKEGQNVTLSCEQNLNHDAMYWYRQDPGQGLRLIYYSQIVNDFQKGDIAEGYSVSREKKESFPLTVTSAQKNPTAFYLCASSITSTGADYGYTFGSGTRLTVV.

The rearrangement uses TRBV6-1 and TRBJ1-5; D gene ambiguous. There are 13 residues in the CDR3. Germline V gene sequence: CDR1 MNHNS, CDR2 SASEGT. Trimming pared 4 bases from V and 5 bases from J, leaving 9 bases between. The DNA for the CDR3 is TGTGCCAGCAGTGGTGCAGCCTATCAGCCCCAGCATTTT. It specifies CASSGAAYQPQHF.

V gene TRBV5-5 combines with J gene TRBJ2-2; 9 bases are shared with TRBD1. Per the germline V gene, CDR1 is SGHKS and CDR2 is YYEKEE (reference sequence). The ends lost 4 bases at V and 7 bases at J; junction bases unmatched: 5. The CDR3 length is 14 residues. The CDR3 bases are TGTGCCAGCAGCCCCGGACAGGGGTTCGGGGAGCTGTTTTTT. It translates to CASSPGQGFGELFF. Looking up the rest from reference TRBV5-5 and TRBJ2-2 gives the full variable domain: DAGVTQSPTHLIKTRGQQVTLRCSPISGHKSVSWYQQVLGQGPQFIFQYYEKEERGRGNFPDRFSARQFPNYSSELNVNALLLGDSALYLCASSPGQGFGELFFGEGSRLTVL.

The gene calls are TRBV7-2 and TRBJ2-5; 7 bases are a match to TRBD1. Germline V lookup: CDR1 SGHTA, CDR2 FQGNSA. Unmatched junction bases numbered 1, after V lost 3 bases and J lost 3 bases. The CDR3 has 13 amino acids. CDR3 residues: CASSFDREETQYF. CDR3 nucleotide sequence: TGTGCCAGCAGCTTTGACAGGGAAGAGACCCAGTACTTC. The whole variable domain, filled in from reference TRBV7-2 and TRBJ2-5, reads GAGVSQSPSNKVTEKGKDVELRCDPISGHTALYWYRQSLGQGLEFLIYFQGNSAPDKSGLPSDRFSAERTGGSVSTLTIQRTQQEDSAVYLCASSFDREETQYFGPGTRLLVL.

This chain uses TRBV6-5 with TRBJ2-7; 9 bases fit TRBD1. J gave up 3 bases and V 6 bases, and 9 bases lay outside the gene matches. Germline CDR1 MNHEY, CDR2 SVGAGI. The CDR3 has 15 amino acids. CDR3 sequence reads: CASSRDRETFYEQYF. The DNA for the CDR3 is TGTGCCAGCAGCAGGGACAGGGAAACTTTCTACGAGCAGTACTTC.

J is TRBJ2-1 and V is TRBV9; weak D call: TRBD1 (6 bases). The CDR3 length is 15 residues. Between the trimmed V and J ends, which lost 3 bases and 2 bases, there was a span of 12 bases. From germline, CDR1 is SGDLS and CDR2 YYNGEE. CDR3 sequence: CASSAEGDTYNEQFF. The DNA of the CDR3 is TGTGCCAGCAGCGCCGAGGGGGATACCTACAATGAGCAGTTCTTC.

This clone has just a few counts. This sequence joins TRBV6-1 and TRBJ1-2, with D perhaps TRBD1 (5 bases). V was clipped by 6 bases and J by 4 bases, with 15 bases between them. Germline loops: CDR1 MNHNS, CDR2 SASEGT. The CDR3 runs to 14 residues. CDR3 in amino acids: CASSASWDFYGYTF. The CDR3 region has the DNA TGTGCCAGCAGCGCCTCATGGGACTTCTATGGCTACACCTTC.